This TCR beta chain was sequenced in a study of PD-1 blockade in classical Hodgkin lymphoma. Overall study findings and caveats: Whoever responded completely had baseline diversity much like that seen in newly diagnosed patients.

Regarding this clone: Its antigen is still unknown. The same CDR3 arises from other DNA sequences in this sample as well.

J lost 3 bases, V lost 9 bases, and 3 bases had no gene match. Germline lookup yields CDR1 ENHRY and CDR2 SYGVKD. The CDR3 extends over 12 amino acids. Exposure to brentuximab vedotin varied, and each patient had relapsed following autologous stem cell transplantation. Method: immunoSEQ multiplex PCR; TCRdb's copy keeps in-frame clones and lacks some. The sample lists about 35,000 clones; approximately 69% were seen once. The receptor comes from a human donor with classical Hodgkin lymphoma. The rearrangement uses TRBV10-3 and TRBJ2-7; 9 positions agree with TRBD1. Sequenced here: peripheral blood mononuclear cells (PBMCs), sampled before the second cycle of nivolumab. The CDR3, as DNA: TGTGCCATAGGACAGGGGAGCTACGAGCAGTACTTC. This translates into CAIGQGSYEQYF.